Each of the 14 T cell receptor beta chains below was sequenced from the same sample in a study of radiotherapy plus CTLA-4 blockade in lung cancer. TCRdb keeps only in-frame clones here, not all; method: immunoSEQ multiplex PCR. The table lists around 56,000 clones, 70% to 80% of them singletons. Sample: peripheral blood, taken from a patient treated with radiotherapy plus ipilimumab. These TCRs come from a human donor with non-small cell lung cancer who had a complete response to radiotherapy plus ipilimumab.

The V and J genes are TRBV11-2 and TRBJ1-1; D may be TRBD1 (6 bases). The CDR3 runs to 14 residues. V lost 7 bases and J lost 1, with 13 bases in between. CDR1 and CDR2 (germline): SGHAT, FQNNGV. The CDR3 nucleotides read TGTGCCAGCACCTTGGGGGGGGCGAACACTGAAGCTTTCTTT. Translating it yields CASTLGGANTEAFF.

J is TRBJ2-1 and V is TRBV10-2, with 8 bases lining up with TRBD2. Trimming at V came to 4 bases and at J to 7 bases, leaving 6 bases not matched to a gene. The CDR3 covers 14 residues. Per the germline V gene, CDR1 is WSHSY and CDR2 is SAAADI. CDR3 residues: CASSVAGSGNEQFF. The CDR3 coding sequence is TGCGCCAGCAGTGTAGCGGGATCGGGGAATGAGCAGTTCTTC.

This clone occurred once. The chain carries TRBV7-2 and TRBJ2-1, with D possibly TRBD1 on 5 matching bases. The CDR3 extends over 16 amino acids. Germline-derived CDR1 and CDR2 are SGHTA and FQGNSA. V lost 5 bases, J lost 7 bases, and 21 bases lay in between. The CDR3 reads CASSPSPALSGNEQFF. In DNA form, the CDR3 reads TGTGCCAGCAGCCCCTCCCCTGCACTTTCAGGGAATGAGCAGTTCTTC.

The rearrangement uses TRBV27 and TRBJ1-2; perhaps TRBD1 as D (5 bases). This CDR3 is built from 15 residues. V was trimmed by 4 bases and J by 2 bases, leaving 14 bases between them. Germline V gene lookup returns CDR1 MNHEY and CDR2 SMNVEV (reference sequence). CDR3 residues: CASSWTHRPNYGYTF. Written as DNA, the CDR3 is TGTGCCAGCAGTTGGACGCACAGGCCGAACTATGGCTACACCTTC.

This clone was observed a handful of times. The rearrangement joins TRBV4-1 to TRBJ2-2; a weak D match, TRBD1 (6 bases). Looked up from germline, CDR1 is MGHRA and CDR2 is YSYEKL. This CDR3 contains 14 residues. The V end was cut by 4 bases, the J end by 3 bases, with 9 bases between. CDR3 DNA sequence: TGCGCCAGCAGCCCTAACAGGGACACCGGGGAGCTGTTTTTT. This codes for CASSPNRDTGELFF.

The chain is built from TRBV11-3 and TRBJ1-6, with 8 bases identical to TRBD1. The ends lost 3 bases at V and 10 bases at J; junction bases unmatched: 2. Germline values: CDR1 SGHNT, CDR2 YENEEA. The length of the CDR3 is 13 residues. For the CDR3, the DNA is TGTGCCAGCAGCTTGACAGGGGACTCACCCCTCCACTTT. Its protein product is CASSLTGDSPLHF.

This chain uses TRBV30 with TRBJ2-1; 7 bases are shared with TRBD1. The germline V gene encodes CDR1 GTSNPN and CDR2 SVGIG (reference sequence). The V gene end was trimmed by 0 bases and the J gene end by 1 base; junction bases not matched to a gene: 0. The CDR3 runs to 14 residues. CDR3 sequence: CAWSVGQSYNEQFF. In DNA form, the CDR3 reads TGTGCCTGGAGTGTGGGACAGTCCTACAATGAGCAGTTCTTC.

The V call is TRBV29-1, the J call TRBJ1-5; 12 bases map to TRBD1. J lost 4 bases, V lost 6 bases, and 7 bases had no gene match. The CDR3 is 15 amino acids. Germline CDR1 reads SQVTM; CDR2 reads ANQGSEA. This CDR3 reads CSVSGTGGLNQPQHF. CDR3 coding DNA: TGCAGCGTCTCAGGGACAGGGGGCTTAAATCAGCCCCAGCATTTT.

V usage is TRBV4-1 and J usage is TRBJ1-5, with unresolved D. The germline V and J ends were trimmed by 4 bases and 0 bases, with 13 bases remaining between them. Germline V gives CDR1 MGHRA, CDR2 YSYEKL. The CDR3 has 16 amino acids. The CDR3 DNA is TGCGCCAGCAGCCGCGAACAGCAGAATAGCAATCAGCCCCAGCATTTT. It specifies CASSREQQNSNQPQHF.

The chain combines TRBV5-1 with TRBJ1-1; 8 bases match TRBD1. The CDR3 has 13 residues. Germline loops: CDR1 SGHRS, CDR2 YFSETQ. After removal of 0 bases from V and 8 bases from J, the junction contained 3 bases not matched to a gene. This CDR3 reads CASSLGQGPEAFF. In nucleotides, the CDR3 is TGCGCCAGCAGCTTGGGACAGGGGCCGGAAGCTTTCTTT. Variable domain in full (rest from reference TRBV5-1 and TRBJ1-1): KAGVTQTPRYLIKTRGQQVTLSCSPISGHRSVSWYQQTPGQGLQFLFEYFSETQRNKGNFPGRFSGRQFSNSRSEMNVSTLELGDSALYLCASSLGQGPEAFFGQGTRLTVV.

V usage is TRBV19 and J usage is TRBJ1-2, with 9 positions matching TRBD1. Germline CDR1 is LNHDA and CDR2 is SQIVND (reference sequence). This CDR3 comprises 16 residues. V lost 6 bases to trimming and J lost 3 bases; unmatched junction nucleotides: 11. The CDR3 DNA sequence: TGTGCCAGTAGAACGGGGACAGGGTATCTGGACTATGGCTACACCTTC. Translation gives CASRTGTGYLDYGYTF.

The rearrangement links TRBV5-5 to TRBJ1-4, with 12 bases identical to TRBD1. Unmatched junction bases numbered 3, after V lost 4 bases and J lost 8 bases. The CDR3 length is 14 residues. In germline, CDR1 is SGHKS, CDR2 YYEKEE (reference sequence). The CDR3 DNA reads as TGTGCCAGCAGCGGGACAGGGGGCGGGGAAAAACTGTTTTTT. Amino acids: CASSGTGGGEKLFF.

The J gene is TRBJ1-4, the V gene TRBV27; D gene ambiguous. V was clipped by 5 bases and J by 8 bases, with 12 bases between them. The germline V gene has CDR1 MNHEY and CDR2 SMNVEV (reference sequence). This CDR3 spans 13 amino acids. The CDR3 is CASSPNGGEKLFF. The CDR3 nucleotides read TGTGCCAGCAGTCCGAATGGAGGGGAAAAACTGTTTTTT.

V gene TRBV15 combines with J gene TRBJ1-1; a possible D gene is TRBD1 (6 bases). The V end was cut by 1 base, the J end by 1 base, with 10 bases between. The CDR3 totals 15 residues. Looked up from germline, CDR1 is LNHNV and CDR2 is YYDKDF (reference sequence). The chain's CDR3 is CATSRGGHQNTEAFF. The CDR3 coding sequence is TGTGCCACCAGCAGAGGGGGACACCAGAACACTGAAGCTTTCTTT. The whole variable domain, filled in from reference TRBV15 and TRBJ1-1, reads DAMVIQNPRYQVTQFGKPVTLSCSQTLNHNVMYWYQQKSSQAPKLLFHYYDKDFNNEADTPDNFQSRRPNTSFCFLDIRSPGLGDTAMYLCATSRGGHQNTEAFFGQGTRLTVV.